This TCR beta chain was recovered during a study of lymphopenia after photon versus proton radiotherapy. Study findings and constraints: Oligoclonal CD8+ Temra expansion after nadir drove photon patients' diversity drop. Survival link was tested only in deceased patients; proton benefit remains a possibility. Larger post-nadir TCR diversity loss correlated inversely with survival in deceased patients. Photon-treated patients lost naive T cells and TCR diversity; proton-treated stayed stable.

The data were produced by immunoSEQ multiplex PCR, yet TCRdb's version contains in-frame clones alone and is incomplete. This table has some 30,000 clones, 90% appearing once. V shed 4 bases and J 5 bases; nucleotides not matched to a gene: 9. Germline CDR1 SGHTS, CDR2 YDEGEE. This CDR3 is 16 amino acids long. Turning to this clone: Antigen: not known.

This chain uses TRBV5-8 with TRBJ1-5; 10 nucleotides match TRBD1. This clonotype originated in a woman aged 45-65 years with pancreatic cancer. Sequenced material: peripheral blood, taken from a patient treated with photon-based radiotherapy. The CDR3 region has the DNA TGTGCCAGCAGCCCGGAGACAGGGGGCCCCTATCAGCCCCAGCATTTT. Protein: CASSPETGGPYQPQHF.